This T cell receptor (beta chain) was identified during a study of cytomegalovirus exposure and HLA in healthy donors. CDR1 SGHNT and CDR2 YYREEE come from the germline V gene (reference sequence). This CDR3 comprises 13 residues. The germline V and J ends were trimmed by 4 bases and 2 bases, with 9 bases remaining between them. The data were produced by immunoSEQ multiplex PCR, yet TCRdb's version contains in-frame clones alone and is incomplete. The table records about 60,000 clones, roughly nine tenths of them present only once. Sequenced: PBMCs. This receptor was identified in a man between 18 and 29 years old in good health and CMV-seronegative. The chain recombines TRBV5-4 with TRBJ1-2; tentatively, D is TRBD1 (5 bases). The CDR3 DNA reads as TGTGCCAGCAGCCCGGACATGAACTATGGCTACACCTTC. It encodes CASSPDMNYGYTF.